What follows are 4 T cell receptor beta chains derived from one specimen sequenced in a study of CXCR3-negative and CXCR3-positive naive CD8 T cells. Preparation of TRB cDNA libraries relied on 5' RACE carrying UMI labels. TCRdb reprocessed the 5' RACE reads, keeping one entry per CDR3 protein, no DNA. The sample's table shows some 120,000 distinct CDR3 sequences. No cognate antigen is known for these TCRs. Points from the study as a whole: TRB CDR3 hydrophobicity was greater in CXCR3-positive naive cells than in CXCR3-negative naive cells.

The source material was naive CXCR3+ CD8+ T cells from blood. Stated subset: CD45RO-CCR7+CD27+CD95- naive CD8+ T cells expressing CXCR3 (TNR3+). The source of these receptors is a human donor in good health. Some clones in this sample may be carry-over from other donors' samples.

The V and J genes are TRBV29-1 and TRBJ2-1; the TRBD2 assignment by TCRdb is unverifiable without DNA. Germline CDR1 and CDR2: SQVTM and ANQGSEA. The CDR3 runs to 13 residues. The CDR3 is CSGRLAPNNEQFF.

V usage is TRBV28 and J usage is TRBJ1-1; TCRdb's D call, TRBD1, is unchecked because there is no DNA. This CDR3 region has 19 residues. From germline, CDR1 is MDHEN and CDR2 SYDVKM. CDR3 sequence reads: CASSLVFMGQGWANTEAFF.

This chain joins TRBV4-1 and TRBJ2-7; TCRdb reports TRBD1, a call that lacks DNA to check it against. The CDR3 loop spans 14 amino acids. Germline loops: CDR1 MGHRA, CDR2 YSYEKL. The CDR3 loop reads CASSETGGTYEQYF.

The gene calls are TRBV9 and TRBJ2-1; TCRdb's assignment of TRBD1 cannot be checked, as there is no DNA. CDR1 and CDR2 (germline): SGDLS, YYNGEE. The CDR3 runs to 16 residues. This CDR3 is CASSASDTSSYNEQFF.